The 32 T cell receptor beta chains below all came from one sample that was sequenced in a study of CD8 T cells in acute hepatitis C reinfection. Assay used: immunoSEQ multiplex PCR; TCRdb lists only in-frame clones, some missing. The top ten hold less than 0.6% of the sample, which has over 35,000 clones, 85% to 90% seen once. Time point meaning: naive CD8 control sorted from an acute-time-point sample. Sequencing was performed on naive CD8+ T cells from PBMCs. Receptors originate from a man aged 25-45 years with chronic hepatitis C.

The chain links TRBV29-1 to TRBJ2-1; perhaps TRBD2 as D (5 bases). The length of the CDR3 is 21 residues. Germline V gene sequence: CDR1 SQVTM, CDR2 ANQGSEA. V was clipped by 0 bases and J by 2 bases, with 29 bases between them. CDR3: CSVEDPTDSPDFISPYNEQFF. The CDR3 DNA follows: TGCAGCGTTGAAGATCCGACGGATTCCCCGGACTTTATCTCTCCCTACAATGAGCAGTTCTTC.

This rearrangement joins TRBV7-9 to TRBJ2-1; 12 nucleotides match TRBD2. This CDR3 has 17 residues. The trim removed 5 bases at V and 5 bases at J, leaving 10 bases unmatched. Germline CDR1 SEHNR, CDR2 FQNEAQ (reference sequence). CDR3 in amino acids: CASSQLAGGPKDNEQFF. DNA of the CDR3: TGTGCCAGCAGCCAACTAGCGGGAGGACCCAAAGACAATGAGCAGTTCTTC.

The chain joins TRBV7-6 to TRBJ2-2, with no clear D. This CDR3 contains 13 residues. The germline gives CDR1 SGHVS, CDR2 FNYEAQ. V lost 5 bases, J lost 2 bases, and 6 bases lay in between. CDR3 in DNA: TGTGCCAGCAGCACGGATAACACCGGGGAGCTGTTTTTT. It codes for CASSTDNTGELFF.

The V call is TRBV2, the J call TRBJ1-2; tentatively, D is TRBD1 (5 bases). Trimming left V 6 bases short and J 4 bases short, with 15 bases between. This CDR3 comprises 14 residues. CDR1 is SNHLY and CDR2 is FYNNEI in the germline V gene. In DNA, the CDR3 is TGTGCCAGCAGAGCCGGGACCGAGCTCTATGGCTACACCTTC. It translates to CASRAGTELYGYTF.

This rearrangement joins TRBV6-1 to TRBJ2-6; maybe TRBD1 (6 bases). The CDR3 is 17 residues long. CDR1 and CDR2 (germline): MNHNS, SASEGT. Between the trimmed V and J ends, which lost 1 base and 2 bases, there was a span of 12 bases. CDR3 amino acids: CASSEEEQGAGANVLTF. The CDR3 DNA reads as TGTGCCAGCAGTGAAGAGGAACAGGGTGCTGGGGCCAACGTCCTGACTTTC.

The CDR3 region has the DNA TGTGCCAGCTCCCCCACAGGGTTTTCCCACAATGAGCAGTTCTTC. Protein product: CASSPTGFSHNEQFF. The chain couples TRBV18 to TRBJ2-1, with a possible D match to TRBD1 (6 bases). The CDR3 length is 15 residues. Germline CDR1 is KGHSH and CDR2 is LQKENI. V was pared by 6 bases and J by 5 bases, with 17 bases between.

The chain joins TRBV5-4 to TRBJ1-1; D gene unclear. The CDR3 is 15 amino acids. V gave up 0 bases and J gave up 5 bases, with 14 bases separating them. The germline V gene has CDR1 SGHNT and CDR2 YYREEE (reference sequence). The CDR3 loop is CASSLANGVPTEAFF. CDR3 coding DNA: TGTGCCAGCAGCTTGGCCAACGGGGTTCCGACTGAAGCTTTCTTT.

V gene TRBV7-9 combines with J gene TRBJ2-7; TRBD1 matches at 9 bases. V was pared by 4 bases and J by 6 bases, with 13 bases of the junction left unmatched. The CDR3 is 16 amino acids. Germline lookup yields CDR1 SEHNR and CDR2 FQNEAQ (reference sequence). CDR3 amino acids: CASSSDEGTGTTEQYF. CDR3 nucleotide sequence: TGTGCCAGCAGCTCAGATGAAGGGACAGGGACTACCGAGCAGTACTTC.

The CDR3 protein is CASSQGTGSNQPQHF. The CDR3 DNA follows: TGCGCCAGCAGCCAAGGGACAGGGAGCAATCAGCCCCAGCATTTT. J is TRBJ1-5 and V is TRBV4-3; 8 bases map to TRBD1. The CDR3 sequence is 15 residues long. Per germline, CDR1 LGHNA and CDR2 YSLEER. The junction had 0 bases not matched to a gene; V was cut back by 1 base and J by 1 base.

The chain has TRBV5-6 and TRBJ2-3, with a possible D match to TRBD2 (6 bases). The CDR3 totals 16 residues. Trimming left V 1 base short and J 2 bases short, with 14 bases between. Germline lookup yields CDR1 SGHDT and CDR2 YYEEEE. This chain's CDR3 is CASSLPGSSPTDTQYF. The CDR3 DNA reads TGTGCCAGCAGCTTGCCCGGGAGCTCCCCCACAGATACGCAGTATTTT.

The J gene is TRBJ2-3, the V gene TRBV6-1; D uncertain. This CDR3 spans 11 amino acids. In germline, CDR1 is MNHNS, CDR2 SASEGT. With 5 bases removed from V and 7 bases from J, the gap between germline ends came to 7 bases. In nucleotides, the CDR3 is TGTGCCAGCAGTTTTAGCAATACGCAGTATTTT. As protein: CASSFSNTQYF.

The rearrangement links TRBV12-5 to TRBJ1-5; the D is unclear. The V end was cut by 2 bases, the J end by 3 bases, with 11 bases between. This CDR3 has 15 residues. Germline V gene lookup returns CDR1 LGHNT and CDR2 FRNRAP. The CDR3 DNA reads as TGTGCTAGTGGTTTGCCTCCCGGAACCAATCAGCCCCAGCATTTT. Amino acid sequence: CASGLPPGTNQPQHF.

The CDR3 DNA reads TGTGCCAGCAGCGCCGGGACAGGTGGTTCACCCCTCCACTTT. This translates into CASSAGTGGSPLHF. The rearrangement uses TRBV7-3 and TRBJ1-6; 8 bases map to TRBD1. V lost 5 bases and J lost 9; bases outside the gene matches: 6. The germline V gene encodes CDR1 SGHTA and CDR2 FQGTGA. The CDR3 runs 14 residues.

The chain recombines TRBV19 with TRBJ2-7; 7 bases match TRBD1. CDR3 length: 15 amino acids. Germline values: CDR1 LNHDA, CDR2 SQIVND (reference sequence). Unmatched junction bases numbered 10, after V lost 6 bases and J lost 2 bases. CDR3 region: CASRYGTENTYEQYF. The CDR3, as DNA: TGTGCCAGTAGGTACGGGACAGAAAATACCTACGAGCAGTACTTC.

The chain joins TRBV10-3 to TRBJ2-7; D perhaps matches TRBD2 (6 bases). This CDR3 is 15 amino acids long. The V and J ends lost 10 bases and 2 bases respectively, with 21 bases between them. Germline V gene lookup returns CDR1 ENHRY and CDR2 SYGVKD. The CDR3 DNA reads TGTGCCACCGCGGGACTGTCGGCATCCCCCTACGAGCAGTACTTC. It specifies CATAGLSASPYEQYF.

V gene TRBV2 combines with J gene TRBJ2-1, with 12 bases identical to TRBD2. CDR3 length: 15 residues. The trim removed 3 bases at V and 11 bases at J, leaving 8 bases unmatched. Per germline, CDR1 SNHLY and CDR2 FYNNEI. Here the CDR3 reads CASSELPGLAGKQFF. CDR3 bases: TGTGCCAGCAGTGAGTTGCCCGGACTAGCGGGAAAGCAGTTCTTC.

The rearrangement links TRBV11-2 to TRBJ2-5; the D gene is possibly TRBD2 (5 bases). The CDR3 is 14 amino acids. Germline CDR1 SGHAT, CDR2 FQNNGV. Trimming removed 6 bases from V and 0 bases from J, with 11 bases in between. The CDR3: CASSSMRDQETQYF. The DNA of the CDR3 is TGTGCCAGCAGTTCCATGCGGGACCAAGAGACCCAGTACTTC.

This clone was picked up one time. This rearrangement joins TRBV27 to TRBJ2-1, with a possible D match to TRBD2 (5 bases). Germline CDR1 is MNHEY and CDR2 is SMNVEV (reference sequence). The V and J ends lost 3 bases and 0 bases respectively, with 6 bases between them. This CDR3 spans 14 amino acids. CDR3 loop: CASSLGSSYNEQFF. The CDR3 DNA sequence: TGTGCCAGCAGTTTGGGGAGCTCCTACAATGAGCAGTTCTTC.

The CDR3 protein is CASSESGEETQYF. DNA of the CDR3: TGTGCCAGCAGTGAATCAGGGGAAGAGACCCAGTACTTC. This sequence joins TRBV25-1 and TRBJ2-5; possibly TRBD1 for D (6 bases). The germline V gene encodes CDR1 MGHDK and CDR2 SYGVNS. V was cut by 1 base and J by 3 bases, with 6 bases left in between. The CDR3 is made up of 13 amino acids.

The chain has TRBV5-4 and TRBJ2-5, with D possibly matching TRBD2 (5 bases). Germline V lookup: CDR1 SGHNT, CDR2 YYREEE (reference sequence). The germline V and J ends were trimmed by 2 bases and 5 bases, with 13 bases remaining between them. There are 14 residues in the CDR3. The CDR3 reads CASSLQGGWETQYF. CDR3 DNA: TGTGCCAGCAGCTTACAAGGAGGTTGGGAGACCCAGTACTTC.

The chain's CDR3 is CASSPAGGWETQYF. The CDR3 DNA reads TGTGCCAGCAGCCCGGCCGGGGGGTGGGAGACCCAGTACTTC. The rearrangement links TRBV9 to TRBJ2-5; 7 bases align to TRBD2. CDR1 SGDLS and CDR2 YYNGEE come from the germline V gene. CDR3 length equals 14 residues. The V and J ends lost 4 bases and 5 bases, in that order; junction bases with no gene match: 8.

The chain is built from TRBV6-6 and TRBJ1-2; no clear D. The CDR3 spans 12 residues. Germline V lookup: CDR1 MNHNY, CDR2 SVGAGI (reference sequence). With 11 bases removed from V and 8 bases from J, the gap between germline ends came to 18 bases. DNA for the CDR3: TGTGCCCGCACCCTGGTCGGCGTCGGCTACACCTTC. It encodes CARTLVGVGYTF.

The chain links TRBV5-1 to TRBJ2-5; tentatively, D is TRBD2 (7 bases). Germline CDR1 reads SGHRS; CDR2 reads YFSETQ. This CDR3 has 16 amino acids. Trimming stripped 4 bases from V and 5 bases from J, with 21 bases between. The CDR3 DNA reads TGCGCCAGCAGCCCCACGCCCGGGGGGCTGCGGGAGACCCAGTACTTC. Residues: CASSPTPGGLRETQYF. The full variable domain, in which reference TRBV5-1 and TRBJ2-5 provide the parts outside the CDR3, is KAGVTQTPRYLIKTRGQQVTLSCSPISGHRSVSWYQQTPGQGLQFLFEYFSETQRNKGNFPGRFSGRQFSNSRSEMNVSTLELGDSALYLCASSPTPGGLRETQYFGPGTRLLVL.

The genes are TRBV27 and TRBJ2-1; a possible D gene is TRBD2 (5 bases). The V end was cut by 5 bases, the J end by 7 bases, with 9 bases between. The CDR3 is 12 residues long. CDR1 MNHEY and CDR2 SMNVEV come from the germline V gene (reference sequence). The DNA for the CDR3 is TGTGCCAGCAGTACTCTAGCTAATGAGCAGTTCTTC. Amino acid sequence: CASSTLANEQFF.

The CDR3 sequence is CASSLDFPGETQYF. The CDR3 DNA reads as TGTGCCAGCAGCTTAGATTTCCCGGGTGAGACCCAGTACTTC. V and J are TRBV7-8 and TRBJ2-5; no clear D. The CDR3 is 14 residues long. Trimming removed 1 base from V and 5 bases from J, with 11 bases in between. Germline CDR1 is SGHVS and CDR2 is FQNEAQ.

This CDR3 reads CASRQGGYEQYF. CDR3 coding DNA: TGTGCCAGCAGACAGGGGGGCTACGAGCAGTACTTC. J is TRBJ2-7 and V is TRBV27; 8 nucleotides agree with TRBD1. CDR3 length equals 12 residues. Germline loops: CDR1 MNHEY, CDR2 SMNVEV (reference sequence). Trimming at V came to 6 bases and at J to 3 bases, leaving 1 base not matched to a gene.

The rearrangement uses TRBV21-1 and TRBJ2-2. TRBV21-1 is a recognized pseudogene. The CDR3 sequence is 16 residues long. CDR3 loop: CASSQGRTANTGELFF. CDR3 sequence (DNA): TGTGCCAGCAGCCAGGGGAGGACAGCTAACACCGGGGAGCTGTTTTTT.

This chain links TRBV9 with TRBJ2-1, with TRBD1 matching over 8 bases. Germline loops: CDR1 SGDLS, CDR2 YYNGEE. The CDR3 has 16 residues. Trimming at V came to 4 bases and at J to 2 bases, leaving 8 bases not matched to a gene. CDR3 DNA: TGTGCCAGCAGCTCCATGACAGGGGCTACCTACAATGAGCAGTTCTTC. Translation: CASSSMTGATYNEQFF.

The V gene is TRBV5-8, the J gene TRBJ2-5, with D possibly being TRBD2 (5 bases). CDR3 length equals 11 residues. V was shortened by 4 bases and J by 9 bases, with 10 bases between the two germline ends. Looked up from germline, CDR1 is SGHTS and CDR2 is YDEGEE. The CDR3 DNA reads TGTGCCAGCAGCCTCCTCGGGGCCCAGTACTTC. Its translation is CASSLLGAQYF.

The chain joins TRBV6-6 to TRBJ2-5; 7 positions match TRBD1. Germline V lookup: CDR1 MNHNY, CDR2 SVGAGI (reference sequence). There are 12 residues in the CDR3. The junction had 3 bases not matched to a gene; V was cut back by 10 bases and J by 1 base. The CDR3 region is CATGTVQETQYF. CDR3 sequence (DNA): TGTGCCACTGGGACAGTCCAAGAGACCCAGTACTTC.

This chain uses TRBV9 with TRBJ2-1, with 10 positions matching TRBD1. CDR3 length: 16 residues. Germline V lookup: CDR1 SGDLS, CDR2 YYNGEE. The V and J ends lost 0 bases and 5 bases, in that order; junction bases with no gene match: 5. The CDR3 reads CASSVGPGQGNNEQFF. The CDR3 DNA follows: TGTGCCAGCAGCGTAGGGCCGGGACAGGGGAACAATGAGCAGTTCTTC.

The chain is built from TRBV7-9 and TRBJ2-3, with TRBD1 matching 9 bases. The CDR3 totals 12 residues. Looked up from germline, CDR1 is SEHNR and CDR2 is FQNEAQ (reference sequence). Trimming at V came to 4 bases and at J to 14 bases, leaving 7 bases not matched to a gene. CDR3 in amino acids: CASSSGTGPPYF. As DNA, the CDR3 is TGTGCCAGCAGCTCCGGGACAGGGCCCCCGTATTTT.